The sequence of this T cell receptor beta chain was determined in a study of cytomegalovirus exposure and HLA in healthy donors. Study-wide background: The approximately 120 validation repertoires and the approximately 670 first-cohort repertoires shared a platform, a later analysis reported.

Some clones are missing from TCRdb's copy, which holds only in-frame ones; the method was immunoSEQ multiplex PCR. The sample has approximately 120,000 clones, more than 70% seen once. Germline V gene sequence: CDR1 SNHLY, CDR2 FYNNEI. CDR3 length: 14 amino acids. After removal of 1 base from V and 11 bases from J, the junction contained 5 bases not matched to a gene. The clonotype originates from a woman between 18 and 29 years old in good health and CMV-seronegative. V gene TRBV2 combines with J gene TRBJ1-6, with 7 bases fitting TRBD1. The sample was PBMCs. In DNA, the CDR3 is TGTGCCAGCAGTGAAGAGGCAGGGGGTACACCCCTCCACTTT. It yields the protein CASSEEAGGTPLHF.